Shown below are 32 T cell receptor beta chains from a single sample sequenced in a study of Ad26.COV2.S vaccination and SARS-CoV-2 variants. The treatment denotes: around 19 received Ad26.COV2.S at low or high dose, single or two shots; about 5 received placebo; per-sample allocation not given. All samples were drawn on day 63, counting from the first vaccine or placebo injection. Libraries were prepared by immunoSEQ multiplex PCR; TCRdb keeps only in-frame clonotypes and omits some of them. The table includes 300,000 to 400,000 clones, approximately 86% detected once. This specimen consisted of peripheral blood, obtained in a trial of Ad26.COV2.S vaccine versus placebo. These TCRs come from a person between 18 and 59 years old who received the Ad26.COV2.S COVID-19 vaccine or a placebo.

Concerning this clone: Relative to the germline gene, one junction end is altered; a read error may explain this. The chain uses TRBV10-3 and TRBJ2-7; the D gene is possibly TRBD2 (7 bases). The CDR3 is 15 amino acids. CDR1 and CDR2 from the germline V gene are ENHRY and SYGVKD. DNA for the CDR3: TGTGTCATCAGTGGTGGGGGCGGGGGCTCCTACGAGCAGTACTTC. Its translation is CVISGGGGGSYEQYF.

This clone turned up a few times. The chain has TRBV5-1 and TRBJ2-7, with TRBD1 matching over 10 bases. The CDR3 is 16 residues long. The junction had 8 bases not matched to a gene; V was cut back by 1 base and J by 4 bases. Germline V gene sequence: CDR1 SGHRS, CDR2 YFSETQ. The CDR3 loop reads CASSLRQGAMAYEQYF. DNA of the CDR3: TGCGCCAGCAGCTTGAGACAGGGGGCGATGGCGTACGAGCAGTACTTC.

The genes are TRBV9 and TRBJ2-3; a possible D gene is TRBD1 (5 bases). The V gene's germline CDR1 is SGDLS and CDR2 YYNGEE. This CDR3 is 15 amino acids long. Trimming took 0 bases from V and 0 from J, leaving 8 bases between them. CDR3 loop: CASSVVGVSTDTQYF. The CDR3 region has the DNA TGTGCCAGCAGCGTAGTAGGGGTTAGCACAGATACGCAGTATTTT.

The chain joins TRBV11-1 to TRBJ1-2; tentative D call: TRBD1 (5 bases). There are 14 residues in the CDR3. Germline CDR1 is SGHAT and CDR2 is FQDESV (reference sequence). Trimming shortened V by 1 base and J by 7 bases, and 13 bases separated the two germline ends. The CDR3 DNA reads as TGTGCCAGCAGCTTAGGCGGTGGGGCCACTGGCTACACCTTC. This codes for CASSLGGGATGYTF.

The chain has TRBV11-2 and TRBJ2-3; possibly TRBD2 for D (5 bases). The ends were cut back, 0 bases at V and 4 bases at J, with 8 bases in the middle. This CDR3 comprises 14 residues. Per the germline V gene, CDR1 is SGHAT and CDR2 is FQNNGV. The chain's CDR3 is CASSLEAGPDTQYF. Written as DNA, the CDR3 is TGTGCCAGCAGCTTAGAGGCGGGCCCAGATACGCAGTATTTT. The variable domain in full, with the rest retrieved from reference TRBV11-2 and TRBJ2-3, is EAGVAQSPRYKIIEKRQSVAFWCNPISGHATLYWYQQILGQGPKLLIQFQNNGVVDDSQLPKDRFSAERLKGVDSTLKIQPAKLEDSAVYLCASSLEAGPDTQYFGPGTRLTVL.

The V gene is TRBV9, the J gene TRBJ2-7; D possibly uses TRBD1 or TRBD2 (7 bases each). Germline CDR1 reads SGDLS; CDR2 reads YYNGEE. With 4 bases removed from V and 0 bases from J, the gap between germline ends came to 23 bases. The CDR3 loop spans 18 amino acids. CDR3 nucleotides: TGTGCCAGCAGCCCAGGGGGGGGCCCAGGCCGGGGCTCCTACGAGCAGTACTTC. This encodes CASSPGGGPGRGSYEQYF.

The chain combines TRBV28 with TRBJ2-2, with 8 bases aligning to TRBD1. J gave up 4 bases and V 5 bases, and 6 bases lay outside the gene matches. The V gene's germline CDR1 is MDHEN and CDR2 SYDVKM. The CDR3 has 15 residues. CDR3 protein: CASSIPGQATGELFF. CDR3 nucleotides: TGTGCCAGCAGTATACCGGGACAGGCCACCGGGGAGCTGTTTTTT.

The chain uses TRBV6-1 and TRBJ1-5; D perhaps matches TRBD1 (5 bases). This CDR3 region has 15 residues. The germline V and J ends were trimmed by 3 bases and 6 bases, with 15 bases remaining between them. Germline-derived CDR1 and CDR2 are MNHNS and SASEGT. CDR3 in DNA: TGTGCCAGCAGTGAGGGCAGGGATAACGCTCAGCCCCAGCATTTT. Amino acid sequence: CASSEGRDNAQPQHF.

V and J are TRBV10-3 and TRBJ2-3; a weak D match, TRBD2 (6 bases). The V gene's germline CDR1 is ENHRY and CDR2 SYGVKD. The CDR3 length is 16 residues. With 4 bases removed from V and 2 bases from J, the gap between germline ends came to 16 bases. In DNA form, the CDR3 reads TGTGCCATCAGTGCCCAGACTAGTAAGGACACAGATACGCAGTATTTT. Protein product: CAISAQTSKDTDTQYF.

V and J are TRBV28 and TRBJ2-5; D is perhaps TRBD2 (6 bases). Germline V gene data show CDR1 as MDHEN and CDR2 as SYDVKM. The CDR3 consists of 15 residues. The germline V and J ends were trimmed by 3 bases and 5 bases, with 16 bases remaining between them. CDR3 sequence (DNA): TGTGCCAGCAGTTTGTCCCGGAGGGAGAAGGAGACCCAGTACTTC. Encoded protein: CASSLSRREKETQYF.

The genes are TRBV5-8 and TRBJ2-1; D gene ambiguous. The ends were cut back, 0 bases at V and 4 bases at J, with 14 bases in the middle. The CDR3 runs to 16 residues. CDR1 is SGHTS and CDR2 is YDEGEE in the germline V gene. CDR3 amino acids: CASSLGLGSFYNEQFF. CDR3 in DNA: TGTGCCAGCAGCTTGGGTCTGGGGTCCTTTTACAATGAGCAGTTCTTC.

The chain employs TRBV7-2 and TRBJ2-7; 12 bases are a match to TRBD2. The V and J ends lost 6 bases and 7 bases, in that order; junction bases with no gene match: 7. This CDR3 region has 14 residues. The germline V gene encodes CDR1 SGHTA and CDR2 FQGNSA. The CDR3 is CASRTSGTSGEQYF. CDR3 sequence (DNA): TGTGCCAGCAGGACCTCCGGGACTAGCGGGGAGCAGTACTTC.

The chain uses TRBV7-3 and TRBJ2-3; TRBD1 or TRBD2 may be the D gene (5 bases each). There are 15 residues in the CDR3. Germline assignment: CDR1 SGHTA and CDR2 FQGTGA. Trimming took off 6 bases at V and 1 base at J, with 14 bases between the two ends. The CDR3 loop reads CASRLGALRTDTQYF. In DNA, the CDR3 is TGTGCCAGCAGGCTCGGGGCCCTCCGCACAGATACGCAGTATTTT.

This chain connects TRBV20-1 to TRBJ2-3; D may be TRBD1 (7 bases). This CDR3 contains 16 residues. From germline, CDR1 is DFQATT and CDR2 SNEGSKA (reference sequence). Trimming removed 3 bases at V and 5 bases at J, with 21 bases between. The CDR3 coding sequence is TGCAGTGCTAGTAGGTTTCCAGGGGGGAAGGGAGATACGCAGTATTTT. Encoded protein: CSASRFPGGKGDTQYF.

This clone came up once. This chain links TRBV28 with TRBJ1-6; D ambiguous. Looked up from germline, CDR1 is MDHEN and CDR2 is SYDVKM. This CDR3 spans 15 amino acids. The V end was cut by 10 bases, the J end by 0 bases, with 13 bases between. The DNA for the CDR3 is TGTGCCACCGGCCCGAGGAGCTCCTATAATTCACCCCTCCACTTT. Translated: CATGPRSSYNSPLHF.

The rearrangement joins TRBV9 to TRBJ1-4, with 7 bases identical to TRBD1. Germline CDR1 reads SGDLS; CDR2 reads YYNGEE. This CDR3 has 16 amino acids. J lost 6 bases, V lost 3 bases, and 11 bases had no gene match. The CDR3 DNA follows: TGTGCCAGCAGCGCCCGGCAGGGGGAAAATTATGAAAAACTGTTTTTT. Its translation is CASSARQGENYEKLFF.

The V and J genes are TRBV4-2 and TRBJ1-5, with 9 positions matching TRBD1. Germline-derived CDR1 and CDR2 are LGHNA and YNFKEQ. V gave up 1 base and J gave up 7 bases; unmatched junction bases: 8. The CDR3 extends over 16 amino acids. The CDR3 is CASSQVAGQGRQPQHF. The DNA for the CDR3 is TGTGCCAGCAGCCAAGTCGCCGGACAGGGGAGACAGCCCCAGCATTTT.

The chain links TRBV28 to TRBJ2-7; 7 bases map to TRBD1. The ends lost 4 bases at V and 3 bases at J; junction bases unmatched: 9. The length of the CDR3 is 15 residues. CDR1 is MDHEN, CDR2 SYDVKM, per germline. The CDR3 sequence is CASSSPGTANYEQYF. Written as DNA, the CDR3 is TGTGCCAGCAGTTCACCCGGGACAGCCAACTACGAGCAGTACTTC. Filled out from reference TRBV28 and TRBJ2-7, the complete variable domain reads DVKVTQSSRYLVKRTGEKVFLECVQDMDHENMFWYRQDPGLGLRLIYFSYDVKMKEKGDIPEGYSVSREKKERFSLILESASTNQTSMYLCASSSPGTANYEQYFGPGTRLTVT.

V usage is TRBV27 and J usage is TRBJ1-5; 7 bases line up with TRBD1. Germline V CDR1 and CDR2: MNHEY, SMNVEV (reference sequence). Trimming at V came to 7 bases and at J to 3 bases, leaving 6 bases not matched to a gene. The CDR3 is 14 amino acids. The CDR3 loop reads CASNPTGVNQPQHF. CDR3 coding DNA: TGTGCCAGCAATCCAACAGGGGTCAATCAGCCCCAGCATTTT.

Concerning this clone itself: The sample has other DNA sequences that encode this CDR3 too. The chain employs TRBV5-4 and TRBJ1-2; D might be TRBD1 (6 bases). Trimming removed 4 bases from V and 1 base from J, with 8 bases in between. Germline V gene data show CDR1 as SGHNT and CDR2 as YYREEE (reference sequence). The CDR3 covers 13 residues. CDR3 amino acids: CASSPDSNYGYTF. The CDR3 DNA reads as TGTGCCAGCAGCCCGGACAGTAACTATGGCTACACCTTC.

This chain uses TRBV16 with TRBJ1-2; no definite D call. CDR1 and CDR2 (germline): KGHSY, FQNENV. Trimming removed 4 bases from V and 0 bases from J, with 15 bases in between. The CDR3 is 16 residues long. The CDR3 loop reads CASSRNPPGTNYGYTF. The CDR3 DNA reads TGTGCCAGCAGCCGCAATCCCCCGGGGACTAACTATGGCTACACCTTC.

There are a few counts of this clone. This chain uses TRBV24-1 with TRBJ1-1; tentative D call: TRBD1 (6 bases). This CDR3 spans 15 amino acids. V was cut by 4 bases and J by 8 bases, with 19 bases left in between. The germline CDR1 and CDR2 sequences are KGHDR and SFDVKD. The CDR3 DNA follows: TGTGCCACCAGTGAGAACAGACAGGTGGTTTTAGAAGCTTTCTTT. Translated: CATSENRQVVLEAFF.

The chain links TRBV12-3 or TRBV12-4 to TRBJ1-2; the D gene is possibly TRBD1 (6 bases). Trimming stripped 4 bases from V and 8 bases from J, with 14 bases between. This CDR3 region has 13 residues. In nucleotides, the CDR3 is TGTGCCAGCAGTTGGGACACCATATTAGGCTACACCTTC. As protein: CASSWDTILGYTF.

V is TRBV2 and J is TRBJ1-2, with 8 positions matching TRBD1. Germline-derived CDR1 and CDR2 are SNHLY and FYNNEI. CDR3 size: 13 residues. V gave up 6 bases and J gave up 6 bases; unmatched junction bases: 6. CDR3 sequence (DNA): TGTGCCAGCAGACCGGACAGGGCTGATGGCTACACCTTC. Translated: CASRPDRADGYTF.

V usage is TRBV5-1 and J usage is TRBJ2-2; D may be TRBD1 or TRBD2 (5 bases each). CDR3 length: 16 amino acids. Germline loops: CDR1 SGHRS, CDR2 YFSETQ. V shed 4 bases and J shed 4 bases, with 17 bases lying between them. The CDR3 sequence is CASSREGAHSTGELFF. For the CDR3, the DNA is TGCGCCAGCAGCCGGGAAGGGGCGCATAGCACCGGGGAGCTGTTTTTT.

The J gene is TRBJ2-7, the V gene TRBV11-3, with D possibly matching TRBD1 (6 bases). This CDR3 comprises 15 residues. The germline CDR1 and CDR2 sequences are SGHNT and YENEEA. The germline V and J ends were trimmed by 5 bases and 7 bases, with 21 bases remaining between them. In nucleotides, the CDR3 is TGTGCCAGCAGCACCCGGACAGCGGCTGCACTAGAGCAGTACTTC. Amino acid sequence: CASSTRTAAALEQYF.

The CDR3 spells CASSRTVEKLFF. CDR3 sequence (DNA): TGTGCCAGCAGTAGGACAGTTGAAAAACTGTTTTTT. This chain uses TRBV2 with TRBJ1-4; TRBD1 might be the D (6 bases). V dropped 5 bases and J dropped 7 bases, with 8 bases sitting between them. The V gene's germline CDR1 is SNHLY and CDR2 FYNNEI. The length of the CDR3 is 12 residues. Full variable domain (outside the CDR3, taken from reference TRBV2 and TRBJ1-4): EPEVTQTPSHQVTQMGQEVILRCVPISNHLYFYWYRQILGQKVEFLVSFYNNEISEKSEIFDDQFSVERPDGSNFTLKIRSTKLEDSAMYFCASSRTVEKLFFGSGTQLSVL.

The gene calls are TRBV9 and TRBJ1-1; unclear D gene. V lost 0 bases and J 5 bases, leaving 11 bases between the germline ends. Germline V gives CDR1 SGDLS, CDR2 YYNGEE. The CDR3 has 14 residues. DNA for the CDR3: TGTGCCAGCAGCGTAGGTACAGCGAGGACTGAAGCTTTCTTT. Protein product: CASSVGTARTEAFF.

J is TRBJ1-1 and V is TRBV9; 9 bases match TRBD1. Trimming at V came to 3 bases and at J to 4 bases, leaving 7 bases not matched to a gene. The CDR3 is made up of 15 amino acids. Germline-derived CDR1 and CDR2 are SGDLS and YYNGEE. CDR3 bases: TGTGCCAGCAGCGCCCGACAGGGGGAGGGCACTGAAGCTTTCTTT. Its translation: CASSARQGEGTEAFF. The full variable domain, completed using reference TRBV9 and TRBJ1-1, is DSGVTQTPKHLITATGQRVTLRCSPRSGDLSVYWYQQSLDQGLQFLIQYYNGEERAKGNILERFSAQQFPDLHSELNLSSLELGDSALYFCASSARQGEGTEAFFGQGTRLTVV.

The CDR3 DNA follows: TGTGCCTGGAGTGTAGGACAGGGGGTAGTCGAGCAGTACTTC. Its protein product is CAWSVGQGVVEQYF. The chain couples TRBV30 to TRBJ2-7, with 10 bases fitting TRBD1. This CDR3 has 14 residues. CDR1 and CDR2 (germline): GTSNPN, SVGIG (reference sequence). The junction had 5 bases not matched to a gene; V was cut back by 0 bases and J by 6 bases.

The chain is built from TRBV6-6 and TRBJ1-2; D is undetermined. V lost 6 bases to trimming and J lost 8 bases, with 13 bases between them. CDR1 MNHNY and CDR2 SVGAGI come from the germline V gene (reference sequence). There are 12 residues in the CDR3. The CDR3 DNA is TGTGCCAGCAGCCTTTCCGCTCAGGGCTACACCTTC. Translated: CASSLSAQGYTF.

The V gene is TRBV5-4, the J gene TRBJ2-4; 9 positions agree with TRBD1. J gave up 5 bases and V 4 bases, and 4 bases lay outside the gene matches. Per the germline V gene, CDR1 is SGHNT and CDR2 is YYREEE (reference sequence). This CDR3 spans 14 amino acids. The CDR3 bases are TGTGCCAGCAGCAAACAGGGGGCCCAAAACATTCAGTACTTC. It encodes CASSKQGAQNIQYF.